Listed here is a single T cell receptor (beta chain). Assay: immunoSEQ multiplex PCR; the TCRdb copy retains only in-frame clones and omits some. The repertoire holds just under 350,000 clones, about 90% seen once, with about 3.5% in the top ten. The data originate from a study of blood T cell repertoires in COVID-19. Study at large: Sample material is recorded as cDNA or gDNA derived from T cells, B-cell-depleted T cells, or PBMCs.

CDR1 is MGHDK and CDR2 is SYGVNS in the germline V gene. The germline V and J ends were trimmed by 3 bases and 3 bases, with 12 bases remaining between them. This CDR3 region has 15 residues. The clonotype was recovered from a woman aged 18-30 years who had recovered from COVID-19. J is TRBJ1-5 and V is TRBV25-1; D possibly corresponds to TRBD1 (5 bases). The sequenced sample consisted of peripheral blood. Here the CDR3 reads CASSESVGDNQPQHF. CDR3 bases: TGTGCCAGCAGTGAGTCGGTAGGGGACAATCAGCCCCAGCATTTT.